The 24 T cell receptor beta chains below all came from one sample that was sequenced in a study of OX40 agonist ivuxolimab in advanced cancers. Method: immunoSEQ multiplex PCR; TCRdb's copy keeps in-frame clones and lacks some. The table records some 41,000 clones, about 88% of them present only once. Here the sequenced sample was CD4+ or CD8+ T cells sorted from blood, taken in a trial of the OX40 agonist ivuxolimab. The receptor source for this set is an adult with an advanced solid tumor such as melanoma, head and neck, liver or kidney cancer.

The chain joins TRBV19 to TRBJ2-5, with 7 nucleotides matching TRBD1. The V and J ends lost 6 bases and 4 bases, in that order; junction bases with no gene match: 8. The CDR3 covers 14 residues. CDR1 LNHDA and CDR2 SQIVND come from the germline V gene (reference sequence). DNA for the CDR3: TGTGCCAGTAGAGAGACAGGGATCATAGAGACCCAGTACTTC. It yields the protein CASRETGIIETQYF.

V and J are TRBV4-1 and TRBJ2-7, with D possibly matching TRBD2 (6 bases). V dropped 1 base and J dropped 2 bases, with 12 bases sitting between them. The CDR3 contains 15 residues. CDR1 and CDR2 from the germline V gene are MGHRA and YSYEKL. The CDR3 is CASSQAGSVTYEQYF. The CDR3 DNA sequence: TGCGCCAGCAGCCAAGCCGGGAGCGTAACCTACGAGCAGTACTTC.

V is TRBV19 and J is TRBJ1-6; unclear D gene. The CDR3 contains 18 residues. V was cut by 3 bases and J by 0 bases, with 15 bases left in between. Germline CDR1 LNHDA, CDR2 SQIVND (reference sequence). The chain's CDR3 is CASSMRPAMSSYNSPLHF. Here the CDR3 DNA reads TGTGCCAGTAGTATGCGCCCGGCGATGAGCTCCTATAATTCACCCCTCCACTTT.

This chain connects TRBV28 to TRBJ1-4; D ambiguous. The germline gives CDR1 MDHEN, CDR2 SYDVKM. The CDR3 consists of 14 residues. Between the trimmed V and J ends, which lost 6 bases and 0 bases, there was a span of 8 bases. The chain's CDR3 is CASRYLATNEKLFF. DNA for the CDR3: TGTGCCAGCAGGTATCTTGCAACTAATGAAAAACTGTTTTTT.

The gene calls are TRBV28 and TRBJ2-1, with D unresolved. Germline V gene lookup returns CDR1 MDHEN and CDR2 SYDVKM. V was cut by 5 bases and J by 12 bases, with 11 bases left in between. This CDR3 comprises 11 residues. CDR3 coding DNA: TGTGCCAGCAGTGACTTTTTAGTGCAGTTCTTC. Translation: CASSDFLVQFF.

The CDR3 DNA is TGTGCCAGCAGCGGGGGAGGGGGCGCGTCAGGGACTGAAGCTTTCTTT. It is translated as CASSGGGGASGTEAFF. V usage is TRBV2 and J usage is TRBJ1-1, with TRBD1 identical over 7 bases. V dropped 6 bases and J dropped 5; count of bases not matched to a gene: 15. From germline, CDR1 is SNHLY and CDR2 FYNNEI. This CDR3 spans 16 amino acids. Based on the CDR3 plus reference TRBV2 and TRBJ1-1, the full variable domain is EPEVTQTPSHQVTQMGQEVILRCVPISNHLYFYWYRQILGQKVEFLVSFYNNEISEKSEIFDDQFSVERPDGSNFTLKIRSTKLEDSAMYFCASSGGGGASGTEAFFGQGTRLTVV.

This clone was seen a single time. The chain employs TRBV27 and TRBJ1-3, with D possibly TRBD1 on 5 matching bases. Trimming took off 6 bases at V and 0 bases at J, with 9 bases between the two ends. Looked up from germline, CDR1 is MNHEY and CDR2 is SMNVEV (reference sequence). CDR3 length equals 14 residues. CDR3 DNA: TGTGCCAGCAGACCGACAGTCTCTGGAAACACCATATATTTT. This translates into CASRPTVSGNTIYF.

The chain links TRBV6-6 to TRBJ1-5, with D perhaps matching TRBD1 (5 bases). The CDR3 length is 14 residues. From germline, CDR1 is MNHNY and CDR2 SVGAGI (reference sequence). V shed 3 bases and J shed 6 bases, with 12 bases lying between them. CDR3 region: CASSYSRVSQPQHF. In nucleotides, the CDR3 is TGTGCCAGCAGTTATTCCAGGGTGAGTCAGCCCCAGCATTTT.

This clone was recorded a few times. The gene calls are TRBV2 and TRBJ2-7, with D unclear. The ends were cut back, 6 bases at V and 2 bases at J, with 5 bases in the middle. The germline gives CDR1 SNHLY, CDR2 FYNNEI. The CDR3 has 11 amino acids. DNA of the CDR3: TGTGCCAGCAGGAAAACCTACGAGCAGTACTTC. Its protein product is CASRKTYEQYF.

In regard to this clone: One end of the junction fails to match germline, which may point to a read error. The rearrangement joins TRBV6-6 to TRBJ2-7; D tentatively fits TRBD1 or TRBD2 (5 bases each). In germline, CDR1 is MNHNY, CDR2 SVGAGI (reference sequence). The CDR3 runs to 15 residues. The chain's CDR3 is CASKVGRQSTYEQYF. The CDR3 DNA reads as TGCGCCAGCAAGGTTGGGAGACAGAGTACCTACGAGCAGTACTTC.

This sequence joins TRBV6-6 and TRBJ1-3; D remains unclear. The CDR3 totals 13 residues. Per the germline V gene, CDR1 is MNHNY and CDR2 is SVGAGI (reference sequence). V was trimmed by 6 bases and J by 0 bases, leaving 6 bases between them. CDR3 loop: CASRAASGNTIYF. The CDR3 region has the DNA TGTGCCAGCAGAGCGGCCTCTGGAAACACCATATATTTT.

The V and J genes are TRBV19 and TRBJ2-3; D call uncertain. Germline V gene sequence: CDR1 LNHDA, CDR2 SQIVND (reference sequence). The V gene lost 3 bases and the J gene lost 2 bases, with 9 bases spanning the gap. CDR3 size: 14 residues. The CDR3 protein is CASSITTVTDTQYF. For the CDR3, the DNA is TGTGCCAGTAGTATTACGACGGTCACAGATACGCAGTATTTT.

The chain couples TRBV2 to TRBJ2-5; a possible D gene is TRBD2 (5 bases). V lost 6 bases and J lost 6, with 17 bases in between. The CDR3 has 14 residues. Germline V gene sequence: CDR1 SNHLY, CDR2 FYNNEI. CDR3 DNA sequence: TGTGCCAGCAGATCGAGCGGAACTTGGCAGACCCAGTACTTC. As protein: CASRSSGTWQTQYF.

In this sample, this clone turned up once. The chain couples TRBV6-6 to TRBJ2-4, with TRBD1 identical over 8 bases. The trim removed 4 bases at V and 4 bases at J, leaving 6 bases unmatched. The CDR3 runs 15 residues. The germline V gene encodes CDR1 MNHNY and CDR2 SVGAGI (reference sequence). Here the CDR3 reads CASSSPGGAKNIQYF. The CDR3 nucleotides read TGTGCCAGCAGTTCTCCAGGGGGCGCGAAAAACATTCAGTACTTC.

V usage is TRBV7-9 and J usage is TRBJ1-1; D uncertain. V shed 5 bases and J shed 6 bases, with 19 bases lying between them. Germline values: CDR1 SEHNR, CDR2 FQNEAQ (reference sequence). The CDR3 is 15 residues long. Written as DNA, the CDR3 is TGTGCCAGCAGCCCCAGGACGCACTCTTTATCTGAAGCTTTCTTT. Amino acids: CASSPRTHSLSEAFF.

The chain combines TRBV6-5 with TRBJ2-5; a weak D match, TRBD1 (6 bases). The CDR3 is made up of 16 amino acids. V was clipped by 2 bases and J by 5 bases, with 18 bases between them. CDR1 and CDR2 from the germline V gene are MNHEY and SVGAGI. The CDR3 spells CASSYRRTDREETQYF. CDR3 bases: TGTGCCAGCAGTTACCGCCGGACAGATAGGGAGGAGACCCAGTACTTC.

This chain links TRBV28 with TRBJ2-4; D possibly corresponds to TRBD1 (5 bases). Trimming cost V 11 bases and J 1 base, with 12 bases left between them. The CDR3 spans 13 residues. Germline loops: CDR1 MDHEN, CDR2 SYDVKM. The CDR3 here is CACLDTAKNIQYF. CDR3 nucleotides: TGTGCCTGCTTGGACACCGCCAAAAACATTCAGTACTTC. The whole variable domain, remainder taken from reference TRBV28 and TRBJ2-4, is DVKVTQSSRYLVKRTGEKVFLECVQDMDHENMFWYRQDPGLGLRLIYFSYDVKMKEKGDIPEGYSVSREKKERFSLILESASTNQTSMYLCACLDTAKNIQYFGAGTRLSVL.

This clone has more than one count but fewer than ten. The chain links TRBV11-1 to TRBJ2-7; the match to TRBD1 covers 8 bases. J gave up 4 bases and V 2 bases, and 10 bases lay outside the gene matches. The germline V gene has CDR1 SGHAT and CDR2 FQDESV (reference sequence). There are 16 residues in the CDR3. The CDR3 DNA reads TGTGCCAGCAGCTTACGAGGCAGGGGGCAAAGTTACGAGCAGTACTTC. This codes for CASSLRGRGQSYEQYF. Drawing the rest from reference TRBV11-1 and TRBJ2-7, the complete variable domain is EAEVAQSPRYKITEKSQAVAFWCDPISGHATLYWYRQILGQGPELLVQFQDESVVDDSQLPKDRFSAERLKGVDSTLKIQPAELGDSAMYLCASSLRGRGQSYEQYFGPGTRLTVT.

V usage is TRBV7-8 and J usage is TRBJ1-2, with 9 bases fitting TRBD1. The CDR3 covers 15 residues. Germline trimming cut 4 bases from V and 5 bases from J; bases unmatched to any gene: 8. CDR1 is SGHVS, CDR2 FQNEAQ, per germline. The CDR3 nucleotides read TGTGCCAGCAGCTATAACACAGGGGGCCCGTATGGCTACACCTTC. As protein: CASSYNTGGPYGYTF.

The chain is built from TRBV6-6 and TRBJ2-1, with D uncertain. V was trimmed by 5 bases and J by 8 bases, leaving 10 bases between them. This CDR3 region has 12 residues. Germline V lookup: CDR1 MNHNY, CDR2 SVGAGI (reference sequence). This chain's CDR3 is CASSETGDEQFF. In DNA form, the CDR3 reads TGTGCCAGCAGTGAGACGGGCGATGAGCAGTTCTTC.

Concerning this clone: Sequence at one end of the junction differs from germline and may be a read error. V and J are TRBV5-5 and TRBJ1-3; 10 nucleotides line up with TRBD1. The CDR3 is 15 residues long. Germline values: CDR1 SGHKS, CDR2 YYEKEE (reference sequence). CDR3 loop: CASSLDRGSGNTIYF. For the CDR3, the DNA is TGTGCCAGCAGTTTGGACAGGGGGTCTGGAAACACCATATATTTT.

The chain recombines TRBV5-4 with TRBJ1-1; 8 bases map to TRBD1. The length of the CDR3 is 11 residues. J was trimmed by 8 bases and V by 4 bases; bases with no gene match: 1. Germline V gene data show CDR1 as SGHNT and CDR2 as YYREEE (reference sequence). The DNA for the CDR3 is TGTGCCAGCAGCGGGACAGGAGAAGCTTTCTTT. It specifies CASSGTGEAFF. Filled out from reference TRBV5-4 and TRBJ1-1, the complete variable domain reads ETGVTQSPTHLIKTRGQQVTLRCSSQSGHNTVSWYQQALGQGPQFIFQYYREEENGRGNFPPRFSGLQFPNYSSELNVNALELDDSALYLCASSGTGEAFFGQGTRLTVV.

This chain uses TRBV6-1 with TRBJ2-7; 7 bases map to TRBD1. This CDR3 is 14 amino acids long. Trimming removed 7 bases from V and 6 bases from J; junction bases left unmatched: 12. Germline CDR1 MNHNS, CDR2 SASEGT. The CDR3 nucleotides read TGTGCCAGCACTGGTGGACAGGCTTTCGGCGAGCAGTACTTC. Translation: CASTGGQAFGEQYF.

CDR3 nucleotides: TGTGCCAGTAGAGTACGGGGGGCTAGCTCCTACAATGAGCAGTTCTTC. Amino acids: CASRVRGASSYNEQFF. The chain couples TRBV19 to TRBJ2-1, with TRBD2 as a possible D gene (7 bases). The CDR3 is 16 amino acids. CDR1 LNHDA and CDR2 SQIVND come from the germline V gene (reference sequence). V was pared by 6 bases and J by 0 bases, with 15 bases between. Using reference TRBV19 and TRBJ2-1 for the parts outside the CDR3, the full variable domain is DGGITQSPKYLFRKEGQNVTLSCEQNLNHDAMYWYRQDPGQGLRLIYYSQIVNDFQKGDIAEGYSVSREKKESFPLTVTSAQKNPTAFYLCASRVRGASSYNEQFFGPGTRLTVL.